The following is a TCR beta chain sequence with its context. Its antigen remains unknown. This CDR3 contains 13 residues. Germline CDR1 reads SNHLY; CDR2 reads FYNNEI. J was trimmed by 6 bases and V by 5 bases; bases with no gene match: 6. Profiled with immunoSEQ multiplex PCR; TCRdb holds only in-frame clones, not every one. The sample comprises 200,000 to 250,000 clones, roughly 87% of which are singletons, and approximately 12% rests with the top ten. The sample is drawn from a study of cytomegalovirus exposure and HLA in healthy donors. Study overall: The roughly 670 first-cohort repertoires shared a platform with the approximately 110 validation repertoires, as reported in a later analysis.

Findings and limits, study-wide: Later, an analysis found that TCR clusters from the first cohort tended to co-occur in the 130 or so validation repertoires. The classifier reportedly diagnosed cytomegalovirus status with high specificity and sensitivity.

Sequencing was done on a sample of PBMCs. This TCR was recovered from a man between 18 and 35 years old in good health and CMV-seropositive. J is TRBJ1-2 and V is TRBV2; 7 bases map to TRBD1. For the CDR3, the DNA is TGTGCCAGCAGTATCGGGCAGGGGGATGGCTACACCTTC. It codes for CASSIGQGDGYTF.